What follows are 4 T cell receptor beta chains derived from one specimen sequenced in a study of T cells expressing NK-cell markers (dated by TCRdb to 2018 to 2021). Library preparation employed 5' RACE. Sequencing used an Illumina HiSeq 2000. With the reads reprocessed by TCRdb, a single entry stands for each CDR3 protein sequence and no DNA is reported. The table kept for this sample lists some 300,000 distinct CDR3 sequences. The ten largest account for approximately 0.42% of the sample. Source material: blood T cells: a sorted CD56 or NKG2C T cell subset, CD4+ or CD8+ T cells, or bulk PBMC T cells (not recorded which). The receptors stem from a man between 18 and 35 years old in good health. Donor details come from another sample of the same person, matched by shared clones.

The chain has TRBV5-1 and TRBJ2-1; the D gene TCRdb calls, TRBD2, cannot be checked with no DNA. The CDR3 spans 18 residues. Germline values: CDR1 SGHRS, CDR2 YFSETQ. The chain's CDR3 is CASSLGGGGLSSYNEQFF.

The V gene is TRBV20-1, the J gene TRBJ2-3. Germline V gene data show CDR1 as DFQATT and CDR2 as SNEGSKA (reference sequence). CDR3 length: 13 amino acids. CDR3 in amino acids: CSASRTSTDTQYF.

The V and J genes are TRBV5-1 and TRBJ2-1; TCRdb calls TRBD2, which cannot be checked without DNA. CDR3 length: 16 residues. Germline loops: CDR1 SGHRS, CDR2 YFSETQ. This CDR3 reads CASSLVSASLPHEQFF.

V and J are TRBV28 and TRBJ2-1; the TCRdb D gene call, TRBD2, has no DNA to confirm it. Germline loops: CDR1 MDHEN, CDR2 SYDVKM. The CDR3 has 19 residues. CDR3 sequence: CASSQVGPLGTLGNNEQFF.